This T cell receptor beta chain was recorded in a study of cytotoxic CD8 clonotypes in ibrutinib-treated CLL (dated by TCRdb to the early 2020s). Regarding the study in general: In this cohort, around 14 patients were treatment-naive and about a dozen were relapsed/refractory, while some 18 had unmutated IGHV. Responses were partial in some 24 patients and complete in 2; after median approximately 66 months follow-up, roughly 14 stayed in remission and approximately 12 progressed. The response samples were drawn at a median of roughly twelve months into treatment, with a range of roughly 6 to 40 months. An average of roughly 270,000 productive templates and about 100,000 productive rearrangements was obtained per sample. Of the roughly 86 participants in the trial, 25 to 30 had longitudinal samples available. Cryopreserved peripheral blood mononuclear cells were collected at three points: before therapy, at response, and at either sustained remission or disease progression. All remission and progressive disease samples were collected while patients were still receiving ibrutinib. Paper-wide results and their limitations: At baseline, clonality was higher than in age-matched healthy donors and showed a strong correlation with circulating CD8+ T-cell counts. Lymph node repertoires were not examined, and the timing of sampling was not matched between patients in sustained remission and those whose disease progressed. Public clonotypes were rare and either shrank or stayed stable during treatment, and the rise in clonality at ibrutinib response reflected expansion of private clonotypes. Clonality rose at ibrutinib response, remained stable during sustained remission, and dropped back toward baseline at progression.

This sample's time point label indicates: around 2 years on ibrutinib. For TCR beta library preparation, 1.5 to 2.5 micrograms of genomic DNA was extracted from cryopreserved PBMCs. Longitudinal blood samples from CLL patients on ibrutinib monotherapy were analyzed using high-throughput TCR beta sequencing. The patients took part in an open-label, single-center phase 2 trial of ibrutinib monotherapy. The germline V gene (reference sequence) provides CDR1 SEHNR and CDR2 FQNEAQ. The CDR3 measures 15 amino acids from cysteine to phenylalanine. The kept DNA is CDR3 alone, 45 bases in frame from the first base. Trimmed from V: 6 bases; trimmed from J: 8 bases; junction bases lacking a gene match: 13. Remarks on this clone: What antigen it recognizes has not been identified. No per-base quality is available; no much larger clone lies one base away.

A MiSeq instrument was used for deep resolution sequencing, which targeted depths ranging from 1 in 1 million up to 1 in 200,000 T cells, with coverage averaging 10x for each clonotype. TCR beta libraries were generated with the immunoSEQ hsTCRB Kit. The authors' analysis ran thus. ImmunoSEQ Data Assistant and ImmunoSEQ Analyzer were used for data analysis, and V, D and J genes were assigned according to IMGT definitions. Clonality, which ranges from 0 to 1, was calculated as one minus the normalized Shannon entropy of productive rearrangement frequencies. Public clonotype analysis was restricted to overrepresented clonotypes comprising at least 0.05% of each patient's repertoire. Repertoires from thirteen age-matched healthy donors in immuneACCESS were used as clonality controls. Drawn from immuneACCESS, this table holds only the in-frame rearrangements with V and J called that TCRdb kept. Clones are partly lost; checked studies trace under half to an unresolved V gene and leave the rest unexplained. V and J calls and clone size come straight from that table; D and trimming were deduced from the DNA. Here the sample has about 160,000 clones; about four fifths occur a single time. The top ten clones comprise about 4.5% of the sample.

The specimen comprised PBMCs, sampled after 24 months of ibrutinib treatment. The chain employs TRBV7-9 and TRBJ2-1, with 7 bases in between that match TRBD2. This TCR was recovered from a human donor with chronic lymphocytic leukemia. The CDR3 protein is CASSPRRGESDEQFF. The sequenced DNA: TGTGCCAGCAGTCCTAGACGGGGGGAGTCGGATGAGCAGTTCTTC.